Listed below are T cell receptor beta chains from one sample, sequenced in a study of Ad26.COV2.S vaccination and SARS-CoV-2 variants. Profiled with immunoSEQ multiplex PCR; TCRdb holds only in-frame clones, not every one. The sample records hundreds of thousands of clones, under 90% being singletons. Material: peripheral blood, obtained in a trial of Ad26.COV2.S vaccine versus placebo. The receptors derive from a person between 18 and 65 years old who received the Ad26.COV2.S COVID-19 vaccine or a placebo. Each CDR3 is given with its conserved first and last residue. The D gene is left open where the match is weak. Only part of the rows carry a size: once, few, many, or a class if the clone is expanded.

abundance: -; len: 14; d_gene: -; j_gene: TRBJ2-7; v_gene: TRBV20-1; CDR3nt: TGCAGTGCTAGTTCTCCGGGACCCTTTGAGGAGCAGTACTTC; CDR3aa: CSASSPGPFEEQYF
abundance: -; len: 16; d_gene: -; j_gene: TRBJ2-1; v_gene: TRBV21-1; CDR3nt: TGTGCCAGCAGCCGCCTAGCCCCCATGAGTGGGTGTGAGCAGTTCTTC; CDR3aa: CASSRLAPMSGCEQFF
abundance: -; len: 12; d_gene: -; j_gene: TRBJ1-5; v_gene: TRBV29-1; CDR3nt: TGCAGCGTCGTCGGCCCGGAGAGGGCCCAGCATTTT; CDR3aa: CSVVGPERAQHF
abundance: -; len: 14; d_gene: TRBD1; j_gene: TRBJ2-7; v_gene: TRBV19; CDR3nt: TGTGCCAGTAATCTAGACAGGGTAGTTAACGAGCAGTACTTC; CDR3aa: CASNLDRVVNEQYF
abundance: -; len: 13; d_gene: -; j_gene: TRBJ2-3; v_gene: TRBV7-2; CDR3nt: TGTGCCAGCAGCCCTGGGAGCACAGATACGCAGTATTTT; CDR3aa: CASSPGSTDTQYF
abundance: -; len: 13; d_gene: TRBD1; j_gene: TRBJ1-2; v_gene: TRBV14; CDR3nt: TGTGCCAGCAGCCAGGACAGGGGGGATGGCTACACCTTC; CDR3aa: CASSQDRGDGYTF
abundance: -; len: 12; d_gene: -; j_gene: TRBJ2-7; v_gene: TRBV27; CDR3nt: TGTGCCAGCAGTTTAAATCGGAACGAGCAGTACTTC; CDR3aa: CASSLNRNEQYF
abundance: -; len: 16; d_gene: TRBD2; j_gene: TRBJ2-1; v_gene: TRBV5-4; CDR3nt: TGTGCCAGCAGCTTGGCCACGAGCGGGGCCCGCAATGAGCAGTTCTTC; CDR3aa: CASSLATSGARNEQFF
abundance: few; len: 13; d_gene: -; j_gene: TRBJ1-5; v_gene: TRBV28; CDR3nt: TGTGCCAGCAGTGAGACCCCGGATCAGCCCCAGCATTTT; CDR3aa: CASSETPDQPQHF
abundance: -; len: 11; d_gene: -; j_gene: TRBJ1-1; v_gene: TRBV7-9; CDR3nt: TGTGCCAGCAGCTTTACGACTGAAGCTTTCTTT; CDR3aa: CASSFTTEAFF
abundance: -; len: 16; d_gene: -; j_gene: TRBJ2-3; v_gene: TRBV11-3; CDR3nt: TGTGCCAGCAGCTTAGATGGTGCAGGAGGTTCCGATACGCAGTATTTT; CDR3aa: CASSLDGAGGSDTQYF
abundance: -; len: 12; d_gene: -; j_gene: TRBJ2-2; v_gene: TRBV2; CDR3nt: TGTGCCAGCAGTGCAAGGGCCGGGGAGCTGTTTTTT; CDR3aa: CASSARAGELFF